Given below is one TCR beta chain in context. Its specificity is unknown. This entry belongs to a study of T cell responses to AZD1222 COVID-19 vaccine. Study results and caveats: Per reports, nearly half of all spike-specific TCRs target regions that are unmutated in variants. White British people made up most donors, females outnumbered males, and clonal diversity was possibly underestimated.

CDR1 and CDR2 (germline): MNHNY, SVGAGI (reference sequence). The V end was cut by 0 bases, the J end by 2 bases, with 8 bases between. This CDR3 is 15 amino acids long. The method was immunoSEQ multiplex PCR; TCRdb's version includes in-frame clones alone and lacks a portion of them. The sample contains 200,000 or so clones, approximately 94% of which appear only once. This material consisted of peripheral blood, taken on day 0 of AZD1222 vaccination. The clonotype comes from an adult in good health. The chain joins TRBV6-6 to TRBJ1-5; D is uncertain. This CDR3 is CASSYSWSGNQPQHF. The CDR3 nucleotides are TGTGCCAGCAGTTACTCCTGGTCGGGCAATCAGCCCCAGCATTTT.